This T cell receptor (beta chain) was found in a study of cytomegalovirus exposure and HLA in healthy donors. This CDR3 region has 14 residues. Germline V gene sequence: CDR1 SGHRS, CDR2 YFSETQ. The ends lost 5 bases at V and 2 bases at J; junction bases unmatched: 7. The PCR contained 60 Vbeta and 13 Jbeta primers. Profiling relied on immunoSEQ multiplex PCR, and the TCRdb table lists in-frame clones only, not all of them. The sample records fewer than 120,000 clones, over 60% being singletons. Sequencing was performed on PBMCs. The chain is built from TRBV5-1 and TRBJ2-7; 7 nucleotides line up with TRBD2. The sequence was obtained from a man aged 25-45 years in good health and CMV-seropositive. CDR3 DNA sequence: TGCGCCAGCAGGGGAGCGGGGCCCCCCTACGAGCAGTACTTC. Translating it yields CASRGAGPPYEQYF.